This entry lists 8 T cell receptor beta chains sequenced from one sample in a study of early T cells in non-severe SARS-CoV-2 infection. TCRdb reanalysed the 5' RACE reads using MiXCR and keeps one entry per CDR3 protein. The repertoire includes around 30,000 distinct CDR3 sequences, around 5.1% of them detected once, and 10% to 13% sits in the top ten. The sequenced material came from whole blood. These receptors all come from an adult who was a healthcare worker with PCR-confirmed SARS-CoV-2 infection or an uninfected control (not recorded which).

J is TRBJ2-4 and V is TRBV4-3, with 8 bases that match TRBD2. The length of the CDR3 is 15 residues. The J segment lost 6 bases and the V segment lost 0 bases, leaving 4 bases of the junction unmatched. Germline V gene lookup returns CDR1 LGHNA and CDR2 YSLEER. CDR3 in DNA: TGCGCCAGCAGCCAAGACGGGAGGGGCGGAAACATTCAGTACTTC. Its protein product is CASSQDGRGGNIQYF.

This clonotype was detected ten times or more. The chain is built from TRBV12-5 and TRBJ2-1, with 7 bases that match TRBD2. V shed 6 bases, J shed 0 bases, and the junction held 11 bases outside the gene matches. CDR3 length: 17 residues. Germline V CDR1 and CDR2: LGHNT, FRNRAP. The CDR3 DNA reads as TGTGCTAGTGGATCCGGGGGACTACCGAGCTCCTACAATGAGCAGTTCTTC. Its protein product is CASGSGGLPSSYNEQFF.

V and J are TRBV4-1 and TRBJ2-7; possible D gene TRBD1, 6 bases. V lost 2 bases and J lost 3, with 11 bases in between. Germline lookup yields CDR1 MGHRA and CDR2 YSYEKL. CDR3 length: 14 residues. CDR3 sequence reads: CASSQWDTHYEQYF. In nucleotides, the CDR3 is TGCGCCAGCAGCCAATGGGACACCCACTACGAGCAGTACTTC.

About this clonotype itself: This could be a read error, since a much larger clone is one nucleotide away. The chain combines TRBV2 with TRBJ2-3; the match to TRBD1 covers 9 bases. Germline V gene sequence: CDR1 SNHLY, CDR2 FYNNEI. After removal of 3 bases from V and 0 bases from J, the junction contained 4 bases not matched to a gene. This CDR3 region has 16 residues. The CDR3 is CASSDGTGFSTDTQYF. The CDR3 DNA reads TGTGCCAGCAGTGACGGGACAGGGTTCAGCACAGATACGCAGTATTTT.

This clonotype has a count of ten or more. The rearrangement joins TRBV20-1 to TRBJ2-5, with TRBD1 identical over 8 bases. The CDR3 has 14 amino acids. CDR1 is DFQATT and CDR2 is SNEGSKA in the germline V gene (reference sequence). V lost 6 bases to trimming and J lost 6 bases; unmatched junction nucleotides: 12. Written as DNA, the CDR3 is TGCAGTGCCCCCCGACAGGGGAACTCGAAGACCCAGTACTTC. Amino acids: CSAPRQGNSKTQYF.

The chain recombines TRBV20-1 with TRBJ2-7, with 9 bases fitting TRBD1. After removal of 4 bases from V and 4 bases from J, the junction contained 2 bases not matched to a gene. The germline gives CDR1 DFQATT, CDR2 SNEGSKA (reference sequence). The CDR3 runs to 12 residues. CDR3 in amino acids: CSAKGQGYEQYF. The CDR3, as DNA: TGCAGTGCTAAGGGACAGGGATACGAGCAGTACTTC.

The J gene is TRBJ2-7, the V gene TRBV4-3, with D perhaps given as TRBD1 or TRBD2 (5 bases each). Deletions cut 0 bases from V and 1 base from J, with 7 bases between. The CDR3 contains 14 residues. Per the germline V gene, CDR1 is LGHNA and CDR2 is YSLEER. The CDR3 spells CASSQEWGSYEQYF. The DNA of the CDR3 is TGCGCCAGCAGCCAAGAGTGGGGGTCCTACGAGCAGTACTTC.

At least ten counts were recorded for this clonotype. The CDR3 spells CASSSGVLGANVLTF. In nucleotides, the CDR3 is TGTGCCAGCAGCAGCGGGGTTCTTGGGGCCAACGTCCTGACTTTC. The chain employs TRBV11-3 and TRBJ2-6; 7 bases are a match to TRBD2. The CDR3 is 15 residues long. V gave up 5 bases and J gave up 3 bases; unmatched junction bases: 4. Germline CDR1 SGHNT, CDR2 YENEEA.